Following are 31 T cell receptor beta chains from one sample sequenced in a study of cytomegalovirus exposure and HLA in healthy donors. Assay used: immunoSEQ multiplex PCR; TCRdb lists only in-frame clones, some missing. There are 200,000 to 250,000 clones in the sample; just under 90% occur only once, and less than 3% lies in the top ten. The sample comprised PBMCs. The receptors here all came from a young man in good health and CMV-seronegative.

The chain is built from TRBV5-1 and TRBJ1-5; possibly TRBD1 for D (5 bases). Germline CDR1 and CDR2: SGHRS and YFSETQ. The CDR3 runs 13 residues. The ends were cut back, 0 bases at V and 6 bases at J, with 7 bases in the middle. Here the CDR3 reads CASSLEGSQPQHF. The CDR3 region has the DNA TGCGCCAGCAGCTTGGAGGGGTCTCAGCCCCAGCATTTT.

J is TRBJ1-3 and V is TRBV28, with TRBD1 matching over 8 bases. The CDR3 extends over 14 amino acids. Germline V gives CDR1 MDHEN, CDR2 SYDVKM. V lost 6 bases, J lost 4 bases, and 5 bases stayed unmatched. In DNA, the CDR3 is TGTGCCAGCAGACTTACAGGGGGAGGAAACACCATATATTTT. It is translated as CASRLTGGGNTIYF. The variable domain in full, completed from reference TRBV28 and TRBJ1-3, reads DVKVTQSSRYLVKRTGEKVFLECVQDMDHENMFWYRQDPGLGLRLIYFSYDVKMKEKGDIPEGYSVSREKKERFSLILESASTNQTSMYLCASRLTGGGNTIYFGEGSWLTVV.

The DNA of the CDR3 is TGTGCCAGCAATTCGGAGGTAGTCTTCCCATATAATTCACCCCTCCACTTT. Protein: CASNSEVVFPYNSPLHF. This sequence joins TRBV9 and TRBJ1-6, with unresolved D. The V and J ends lost 6 bases and 4 bases respectively, with 20 bases between them. The CDR3 totals 17 residues. CDR1 is SGDLS and CDR2 is YYNGEE in the germline V gene.

The chain employs TRBV29-1 and TRBJ1-5, with D uncertain. Trimming stripped 6 bases from V and 4 bases from J, with 10 bases between. This CDR3 contains 12 residues. In germline, CDR1 is SQVTM, CDR2 ANQGSEA. CDR3 in amino acids: CSVGGRNQPQHF. For the CDR3, the DNA is TGCAGCGTCGGAGGGAGAAATCAGCCCCAGCATTTT. Full variable domain (rest looked up from reference TRBV29-1 and TRBJ1-5): SAVISQKPSRDICQRGTSLTIQCQVDSQVTMMFWYRQQPGQSLTLIATANQGSEATYESGFVIDKFPISRPNLTFSTLTVSNMSPEDSSIYLCSVGGRNQPQHFGDGTRLSIL.

This chain links TRBV4-1 with TRBJ1-2; unclear D gene. Germline V gene lookup returns CDR1 MGHRA and CDR2 YSYEKL. The CDR3 runs 11 residues. Trimming shortened V by 1 base and J by 12 bases, and 9 bases separated the two germline ends. The CDR3 loop reads CASSQGRINTF. The CDR3 nucleotides are TGCGCCAGCAGCCAAGGCAGAATTAACACCTTC.

The chain couples TRBV6-1 to TRBJ1-5; TRBD1 agrees at 8 bases. Germline assignment: CDR1 MNHNS and CDR2 SASEGT. V shed 3 bases, J shed 6 bases, and the junction held 4 bases outside the gene matches. The CDR3 totals 14 residues. CDR3 loop: CASSDSTGVQPQHF. DNA for the CDR3: TGTGCCAGCAGTGACTCGACAGGGGTTCAGCCCCAGCATTTT.

This clone came up once. The chain has TRBV6-5 and TRBJ2-3; D is ambiguous. Trimming removed 0 bases at V and 2 bases at J, with 9 bases between. The germline CDR1 and CDR2 sequences are MNHEY and SVGAGI. The CDR3 consists of 15 residues. Here the CDR3 DNA reads TGTGCCAGCAGTTACTCGAGAGCCCACACAGATACGCAGTATTTT. Protein product: CASSYSRAHTDTQYF.

This chain joins TRBV28 and TRBJ2-7; maybe TRBD1 (6 bases). Looked up from germline, CDR1 is MDHEN and CDR2 is SYDVKM. This CDR3 spans 15 amino acids. Trimming pared 6 bases from V and 0 bases from J, leaving 15 bases between. CDR3 residues: CASSPRQVSSYEQYF. DNA of the CDR3: TGTGCCAGCAGCCCTAGACAGGTGAGCTCCTACGAGCAGTACTTC.

The chain combines TRBV29-1 with TRBJ2-3, with D possibly matching TRBD1 (7 bases). The V gene lost 7 bases and the J gene lost 0 bases, with 17 bases spanning the gap. Looked up from germline, CDR1 is SQVTM and CDR2 is ANQGSEA. The CDR3 has 15 residues. CDR3 bases: TGCAGCGCTTCGACAGGGACTTTTAGCACAGATACGCAGTATTTT. Its protein product is CSASTGTFSTDTQYF.

The V and J genes are TRBV28 and TRBJ1-2; D not resolved. Germline CDR1 reads MDHEN; CDR2 reads SYDVKM. This CDR3 has 12 amino acids. V lost 3 bases, J lost 7 bases, and 9 bases lay in between. CDR3 coding DNA: TGTGCCAGCAGTTTTGGCCTTTTTGGCTACACCTTC. Amino acids: CASSFGLFGYTF.

The V and J genes are TRBV5-4 and TRBJ2-5, with 7 bases matching TRBD2. Trimming took 4 bases from V and 1 from J; bases not matched to a gene: 4. There are 14 residues in the CDR3. CDR1 SGHNT and CDR2 YYREEE come from the germline V gene (reference sequence). CDR3 in DNA: TGTGCCAGCAGCGGGGAGGGCCCCCAAGAGACCCAGTACTTC. Translated, it gives CASSGEGPQETQYF. The full variable domain, in which reference TRBV5-4 and TRBJ2-5 provide the parts outside the CDR3, is ETGVTQSPTHLIKTRGQQVTLRCSSQSGHNTVSWYQQALGQGPQFIFQYYREEENGRGNFPPRFSGLQFPNYSSELNVNALELDDSALYLCASSGEGPQETQYFGPGTRLLVL.

This chain uses TRBV9 with TRBJ2-7, with 9 bases identical to TRBD2. Germline V lookup: CDR1 SGDLS, CDR2 YYNGEE. The CDR3 loop spans 17 amino acids. J was trimmed by 6 bases and V by 3 bases; bases with no gene match: 16. The CDR3 here is CASSADPGGAGGVEQYF. The CDR3, as DNA: TGTGCCAGCAGCGCGGACCCCGGGGGAGCGGGAGGAGTCGAGCAGTACTTC.

This clone was detected once. The chain recombines TRBV4-3 with TRBJ2-7, with a weak D call TRBD2 (7 bases). Trimming pared 0 bases from V and 2 bases from J, leaving 14 bases between. Germline values: CDR1 LGHNA, CDR2 YSLEER. This CDR3 comprises 16 residues. The CDR3 nucleotides are TGCGCCAGCAGCCAAGATAGGGAGGGGGGTACCTACGAGCAGTACTTC. Its translation is CASSQDREGGTYEQYF.

As DNA, the CDR3 is TGTGCCAGCAGTCCGGGGGTCTCTGGCACAGATACGCAGTATTTT. This sequence encodes CASSPGVSGTDTQYF. The chain couples TRBV9 to TRBJ2-3; D may be TRBD2 (6 bases). V lost 5 bases, J lost 1 base, and 14 bases lay in between. In germline, CDR1 is SGDLS, CDR2 YYNGEE. The CDR3 extends over 15 amino acids.

The rearrangement uses TRBV19 and TRBJ1-1; 7 nucleotides line up with TRBD1. CDR3 length: 15 residues. The germline gives CDR1 LNHDA, CDR2 SQIVND (reference sequence). The junction had 11 bases not matched to a gene; V was cut back by 5 bases and J by 5 bases. The CDR3 sequence: CASSPQTSGGTEAFF. In nucleotides, the CDR3 is TGTGCCAGTAGTCCACAAACCTCAGGGGGAACTGAAGCTTTCTTT.

This clone was detected a few times. The chain has TRBV2 and TRBJ2-7; D is ambiguous. V was shortened by 6 bases and J by 4 bases, with 10 bases between the two germline ends. The germline V gene has CDR1 SNHLY and CDR2 FYNNEI. CDR3 length: 12 amino acids. The CDR3 here is CASRLSGYEQYF. The CDR3 DNA is TGTGCCAGCAGATTATCAGGTTACGAGCAGTACTTC.

This clone was counted once. The J gene is TRBJ1-1, the V gene TRBV19; maybe TRBD1 (6 bases). Trimming took 9 bases from V and 3 from J, leaving 17 bases between them. The CDR3 covers 14 residues. Germline CDR1 reads LNHDA; CDR2 reads SQIVND (reference sequence). CDR3 sequence reads: CASRGQTFDTEAFF. CDR3 nucleotides: TGTGCCAGCCGAGGACAGACTTTCGACACTGAAGCTTTCTTT. The whole variable domain, remainder taken from reference TRBV19 and TRBJ1-1, is DGGITQSPKYLFRKEGQNVTLSCEQNLNHDAMYWYRQDPGQGLRLIYYSQIVNDFQKGDIAEGYSVSREKKESFPLTVTSAQKNPTAFYLCASRGQTFDTEAFFGQGTRLTVV.

The gene calls are TRBV29-1 and TRBJ1-1; D possibly corresponds to TRBD1 (5 bases). CDR1 and CDR2 (germline): SQVTM, ANQGSEA. With 4 bases removed from V and 7 bases from J, the gap between germline ends came to 19 bases. CDR3 length: 14 amino acids. The CDR3 sequence is CSVGRKLGEGEAFF. The DNA for the CDR3 is TGCAGCGTTGGAAGAAAATTAGGGGAGGGTGAAGCTTTCTTT.

The chain employs TRBV2 and TRBJ1-2, with a possible D match to TRBD1 (6 bases). Germline assignment: CDR1 SNHLY and CDR2 FYNNEI. The V and J ends lost 0 bases and 0 bases respectively, with 11 bases between them. The CDR3 is made up of 16 amino acids. The CDR3 sequence: CASSEAPGVPNYGYTF. The DNA of the CDR3 is TGTGCCAGCAGTGAAGCGCCAGGGGTCCCTAACTATGGCTACACCTTC.

The rearrangement joins TRBV9 to TRBJ1-2; D perhaps matches TRBD1 (6 bases). The CDR3 covers 16 residues. In germline, CDR1 is SGDLS, CDR2 YYNGEE. Trimming removed 3 bases from V and 11 bases from J, with 26 bases in between. CDR3 residues: CASSADWTDDGIGYTF. The CDR3 DNA follows: TGTGCCAGCAGCGCAGATTGGACAGATGATGGGATTGGGTACACCTTC.

The chain joins TRBV7-2 to TRBJ1-5, with 7 nucleotides matching TRBD1. In germline, CDR1 is SGHTA, CDR2 FQGNSA. The CDR3 covers 13 residues. V dropped 6 bases and J dropped 5; count of bases not matched to a gene: 4. CDR3 DNA sequence: TGTGCCAGCAGTGTCCAGGGGGATCAGCCCCAGCATTTT. It yields the protein CASSVQGDQPQHF.

The gene calls are TRBV19 and TRBJ2-2, with TRBD1 matching 7 bases. The ends lost 3 bases at V and 3 bases at J; junction bases unmatched: 7. The CDR3 runs to 16 residues. Germline CDR1 reads LNHDA; CDR2 reads SQIVND (reference sequence). The DNA for the CDR3 is TGTGCCAGTAGTATTGAGGGCAGGGGGTACACCGGGGAGCTGTTTTTT. It is translated as CASSIEGRGYTGELFF.

V gene TRBV18 combines with J gene TRBJ1-5; D perhaps matches TRBD1 (6 bases). V gave up 2 bases and J gave up 5 bases, with 22 bases separating them. This CDR3 has 18 amino acids. CDR1 and CDR2 (germline): KGHSH, LQKENI. CDR3 sequence reads: CASSPSLVTGKKDQPQHF. The CDR3 coding sequence is TGTGCCAGCTCACCAAGTCTTGTCACAGGGAAGAAGGATCAGCCCCAGCATTTT.

This rearrangement joins TRBV2 to TRBJ2-5; tentative D call: TRBD2 (5 bases). The CDR3 runs to 12 residues. CDR1 SNHLY and CDR2 FYNNEI come from the germline V gene. Trimming left V 6 bases short and J 2 bases short, with 7 bases between. The CDR3 sequence is CASRVAQETQYF. DNA for the CDR3: TGTGCCAGCAGGGTAGCGCAAGAGACCCAGTACTTC.

This clone was found once. The V call is TRBV28, the J call TRBJ1-2, with 9 bases that match TRBD1. This CDR3 contains 15 residues. Germline V gives CDR1 MDHEN, CDR2 SYDVKM. Trimming at V came to 3 bases and at J to 8 bases, leaving 10 bases not matched to a gene. The CDR3 DNA reads as TGTGCCAGCAGTTTTACAGGGGGCGGCTATCGGGGCTACACCTTC. The encoded protein is CASSFTGGGYRGYTF.

The chain employs TRBV28 and TRBJ2-3, with D perhaps matching TRBD2 (5 bases). Germline V CDR1 and CDR2: MDHEN, SYDVKM. This CDR3 contains 14 residues. With 2 bases removed from V and 5 bases from J, the gap between germline ends came to 11 bases. The CDR3 DNA reads as TGTGCCAGCAGTTTACTTGCGGGCAAAGATACGCAGTATTTT. Protein: CASSLLAGKDTQYF.

The V and J genes are TRBV28 and TRBJ2-2, with D possibly matching TRBD2 (6 bases). Per the germline V gene, CDR1 is MDHEN and CDR2 is SYDVKM. The ends were cut back, 4 bases at V and 2 bases at J, with 8 bases in the middle. CDR3 length: 14 residues. The CDR3 is CASSSGGNTGELFF. The CDR3 DNA follows: TGTGCCAGCAGTTCCGGGGGAAACACCGGGGAGCTGTTTTTT.

V usage is TRBV28 and J usage is TRBJ2-2, with TRBD1 as a possible D gene (7 bases). The V gene's germline CDR1 is MDHEN and CDR2 SYDVKM. The CDR3 loop spans 16 amino acids. V shed 6 bases and J shed 4 bases, with 18 bases lying between them. The CDR3, as DNA: TGTGCCAGCAGGCAGGGGGTTCGGGGAGGCACCGGGGAGCTGTTTTTT. Amino acid sequence: CASRQGVRGGTGELFF.

V is TRBV23-1 and J is TRBJ2-7; no reliable D call. TRBV23-1 is an ORF; its function is uncertain. Trimming left V 8 bases short and J 5 bases short, with 4 bases between. This CDR3 has 9 amino acids. The CDR3 region has the DNA TGCGCCAGCTATGACGAGCAGTACTTC. Protein product: CASYDEQYF.

This clone was detected only once. J is TRBJ2-3 and V is TRBV4-1; TRBD2 matches at 8 bases. V was pared by 0 bases and J by 1 base, with 0 bases of the junction left unmatched. Looked up from germline, CDR1 is MGHRA and CDR2 is YSYEKL. The CDR3 sequence is 15 residues long. DNA for the CDR3: TGCGCCAGCAGCCAAGAGCGGGAGGGCACAGATACGCAGTATTTT. This codes for CASSQEREGTDTQYF.

The chain recombines TRBV28 with TRBJ1-6; D possibly corresponds to TRBD1 (6 bases). The CDR3 is made up of 13 amino acids. V lost 2 bases and J 7 bases, leaving 6 bases between the germline ends. The V gene's germline CDR1 is MDHEN and CDR2 SYDVKM. The CDR3 here is CASSLTGNSPLHF. The CDR3 DNA follows: TGTGCCAGCAGTTTAACAGGGAATTCACCCCTCCACTTT.